What follows are 7 T cell receptor beta chains derived from one specimen sequenced in a study of T cells in Graves' hyperthyroidism and ophthalmopathy (dated by TCRdb to between 2018 and 2021). The receptor library was made with multiplex PCR. Sequenced using an Illumina HiSeq 2000. The TCR beta CDR3 regions were amplified from RNA transcripts. A first-round RT-PCR of the TCR CDR3 used the HTBI primer set with the Qiagen OneStep RT-PCR kit. In-frame beta chains were kept once TCRdb had trimmed the public reads at Q25 with fastp and called clones with MiXCR. Identical CDR3 protein sequences are pooled into one entry, listed with their most common genes and DNA. The sample has about 270,000 distinct CDR3 sequences on record, 22% of them singletons. The ten largest make up 50% to 75% of the sample. The specimen was blood. The receptor source for this set is a young man with Graves' ophthalmopathy.

This clonotype was observed many times. The chain employs TRBV11-2 and TRBJ2-2; 9 bases map to TRBD2. This CDR3 is built from 16 residues. Germline CDR1 and CDR2: SGHAT and FQNNGV. The V and J ends lost 7 bases and 4 bases, in that order; junction bases with no gene match: 10. The CDR3 protein is CASTKAASGITGELFF. DNA of the CDR3: TGTGCCAGCACCAAGGCCGCTAGCGGGATCACCGGGGAGCTGTTTTTT. Drawing the rest from reference TRBV11-2 and TRBJ2-2, the complete variable domain is EAGVAQSPRYKIIEKRQSVAFWCNPISGHATLYWYQQILGQGPKLLIQFQNNGVVDDSQLPKDRFSAERLKGVDSTLKIQPAKLEDSAVYLCASTKAASGITGELFFGEGSRLTVL.

This clonotype appeared a few times. CDR3: CASSPSPGQGYGYTF. Here the CDR3 DNA reads TGTGCCAGCAGTCCATCGCCGGGACAGGGTTATGGCTACACCTTC. This chain links TRBV28 with TRBJ1-2; 9 bases match TRBD1. Germline V lookup: CDR1 MDHEN, CDR2 SYDVKM. The V segment lost 5 bases and the J segment 5 bases; nucleotides outside the gene matches: 9. The CDR3 is 15 residues long.

The CDR3 DNA is TGTGCCAGCAGTTTCGGGTCCTCTGGGGCCAACGTCCTGACTTTC. This encodes CASSFGSSGANVLTF. This chain links TRBV28 with TRBJ2-6; no reliable D call. The CDR3 is 15 amino acids. V dropped 3 bases and J dropped 0 bases, with 6 bases sitting between them. Per germline, CDR1 MDHEN and CDR2 SYDVKM.

The table lists this clonotype with many counts. The chain uses TRBV19 and TRBJ1-1, with D unclear. Germline loops: CDR1 LNHDA, CDR2 SQIVND (reference sequence). The CDR3 totals 13 residues. V was shortened by 0 bases and J by 5 bases, with 7 bases between the two germline ends. For the CDR3, the DNA is TGTGCCAGTAGTATAGACGGTGGAACTGAAGCTTTCTTT. It yields the protein CASSIDGGTEAFF. The variable domain in full, completed from reference TRBV19 and TRBJ1-1, reads DGGITQSPKYLFRKEGQNVTLSCEQNLNHDAMYWYRQDPGQGLRLIYYSQIVNDFQKGDIAEGYSVSREKKESFPLTVTSAQKNPTAFYLCASSIDGGTEAFFGQGTRLTVV.

DNA for the CDR3: TGCAGCACTCGCACTTTTTACAATGAGCAGTTCTTC. This sequence encodes CSTRTFYNEQFF. This rearrangement joins TRBV29-1 to TRBJ2-1; D gene uncertain. The germline V gene encodes CDR1 SQVTM and CDR2 ANQGSEA. The CDR3 runs 12 residues. V lost 8 bases and J lost 4, with 12 bases in between.

The chain employs TRBV10-3 and TRBJ2-2; D call uncertain. From germline, CDR1 is ENHRY and CDR2 SYGVKD. Between the trimmed V and J ends, which lost 2 bases and 1 base, there was a span of 5 bases. The CDR3 runs 14 residues. The CDR3 nucleotides are TGTGCCATCAGTGAGGGCAGGAACACCGGGGAGCTGTTTTTT. This encodes CAISEGRNTGELFF.

The sample holds many counts of this clonotype. V is TRBV19 and J is TRBJ2-3; D unresolved. V lost 7 bases to trimming and J lost 5 bases, with 19 bases between them. The germline CDR1 and CDR2 sequences are LNHDA and SQIVND (reference sequence). The CDR3 has 15 amino acids. In DNA, the CDR3 is TGTGCCAGTAACGCCCAGAAGGTTGGGATAGATACGCAGTATTTT. Translation gives CASNAQKVGIDTQYF.